Below, 5 T cell receptor beta chains from the same sample are listed, as sequenced in a study of blood T cell repertoires in COVID-19. Profiling relied on immunoSEQ multiplex PCR, and the TCRdb table lists in-frame clones only, not all of them. The sample gives about 100,000 clones, about 90% of which show up once; around 4% is in the top ten. The sample taken for sequencing was peripheral blood. The origin of the receptors is a man between 18 and 35 years old with acute or convalescent COVID-19.

Notes on this clone: Distinct nucleotide sequences in the sample also encode this CDR3. CDR3 DNA: TGTGCCAGCAGTCGACTAGCGGGGGGTTCAAATGAGCAGTTCTTC. Translated: CASSRLAGGSNEQFF. This chain links TRBV6-5 with TRBJ2-1, with TRBD2 matching over 13 bases. The CDR3 is 15 amino acids. The germline gives CDR1 MNHEY, CDR2 SVGAGI. V dropped 5 bases and J dropped 7; count of bases not matched to a gene: 5.

The V gene is TRBV7-9, the J gene TRBJ2-3; D is perhaps TRBD1 (5 bases). The CDR3 is 15 residues long. Germline V gene data show CDR1 as SEHNR and CDR2 as FQNEAQ (reference sequence). V shed 3 bases and J shed 6 bases, with 16 bases lying between them. In DNA, the CDR3 is TGTGCCAGCAGCTTCATGGGGCTTCTGGGGGATACGCAGTATTTT. Residues: CASSFMGLLGDTQYF.

CDR3 coding DNA: TGTGCCAGCAAACACGGCGGGGAGGAGGGCTACACCTTC. Protein product: CASKHGGEEGYTF. The chain is built from TRBV5-4 and TRBJ1-2, with no clear D. This CDR3 has 13 amino acids. The V and J ends lost 6 bases and 8 bases respectively, with 17 bases between them. The germline V gene encodes CDR1 SGHNT and CDR2 YYREEE (reference sequence).

The chain joins TRBV19 to TRBJ2-1; D gene uncertain. V lost 5 bases to trimming and J lost 4 bases, with 6 bases between them. This CDR3 is built from 12 residues. Germline-derived CDR1 and CDR2 are LNHDA and SQIVND (reference sequence). The CDR3 nucleotides read TGTGCCAGTAGTCACTTGTACAATGAGCAGTTCTTC. Residues: CASSHLYNEQFF.

The rearrangement links TRBV19 to TRBJ1-2; 10 nucleotides agree with TRBD1. J was trimmed by 4 bases and V by 3 bases; bases with no gene match: 5. The CDR3 loop spans 15 amino acids. CDR1 and CDR2 from the germline V gene are LNHDA and SQIVND (reference sequence). In nucleotides, the CDR3 is TGTGCCAGTAGTATGTTCCGGGACAGGGGCTATGGCTACACCTTC. This translates into CASSMFRDRGYGYTF.